A single T cell receptor (beta chain) is shown here with its context. Its antigen is not identified. This sample is drawn from a study of cytomegalovirus exposure and HLA in healthy donors. The PCR contained 60 Vbeta and 13 Jbeta primers. Assay used: immunoSEQ multiplex PCR; TCRdb lists only in-frame clones, some missing. The listing contains some 75,000 clones. Study findings and constraints: Researchers reported that a few CMV-associated chains were confirmed in vitro as CMV antigen-specific. Earlier results showed most TCR beta V segments being productive about 87% or about 30% of the time. In a later analysis, CMV-associated beta chains were mostly HLA-associated, it appeared.

The sample comprised PBMCs. The TCR comes from a middle-aged man in good health and CMV-seronegative.

The CDR3 loop reads CASSSDQRGDDNEQFF. DNA for the CDR3: TGTGCCAGCAGTTCCGACCAGCGGGGGGACGACAATGAGCAGTTCTTC. The chain has TRBV6-5 and TRBJ2-1, with TRBD2 matching 9 bases. This CDR3 comprises 16 residues. Unmatched junction bases numbered 9, after V lost 4 bases and J lost 5 bases. The V gene's germline CDR1 is MNHEY and CDR2 SVGAGI.